Sequencing of this T cell receptor (beta chain) was carried out in a study of blood T cell repertoires in COVID-19. The wider study: Acute-phase and convalescent COVID-19 samples originated in the United States, Italy and Spain. PBMCs, B-cell-depleted T cells, or T cells provided the cDNA or gDNA that made up the material.

Assay used: immunoSEQ multiplex PCR; TCRdb lists only in-frame clones, some missing. This sample has around 310,000 clones; 75% to 95% occur once, and the top ten carry 6.8%. J lost 6 bases, V lost 7 bases, and 13 bases had no gene match. The CDR3 is 16 amino acids. Germline CDR1 reads SGDLS; CDR2 reads YYNGEE. Seattle patients were enrolled while actively infected and followed longitudinally. This TCR was sampled from a young woman with COVID-19, enrolled during active disease. The sequenced sample consisted of peripheral blood. The chain combines TRBV9 with TRBJ2-1; the match to TRBD2 covers 10 bases. Here the CDR3 DNA reads TGTGCCAGCTCCGTAGGAGGGCTAGCGGGAGTCAATGAGCAGTTCTTC. It specifies CASSVGGLAGVNEQFF.